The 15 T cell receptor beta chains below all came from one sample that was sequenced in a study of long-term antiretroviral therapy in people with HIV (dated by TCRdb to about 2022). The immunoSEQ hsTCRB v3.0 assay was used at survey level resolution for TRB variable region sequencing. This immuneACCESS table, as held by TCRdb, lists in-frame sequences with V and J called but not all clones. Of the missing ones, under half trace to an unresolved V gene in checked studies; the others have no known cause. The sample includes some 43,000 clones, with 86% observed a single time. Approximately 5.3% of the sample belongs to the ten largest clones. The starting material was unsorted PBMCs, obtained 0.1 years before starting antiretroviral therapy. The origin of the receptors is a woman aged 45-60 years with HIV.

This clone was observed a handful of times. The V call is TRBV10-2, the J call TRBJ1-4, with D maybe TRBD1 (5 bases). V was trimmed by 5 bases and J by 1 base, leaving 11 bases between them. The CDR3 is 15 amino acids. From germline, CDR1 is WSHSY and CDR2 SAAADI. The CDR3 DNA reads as TGCGCCAGCAGTCGGAACAGGCGAACTAATGAAAAACTGTTTTTT. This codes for CASSRNRRTNEKLFF.

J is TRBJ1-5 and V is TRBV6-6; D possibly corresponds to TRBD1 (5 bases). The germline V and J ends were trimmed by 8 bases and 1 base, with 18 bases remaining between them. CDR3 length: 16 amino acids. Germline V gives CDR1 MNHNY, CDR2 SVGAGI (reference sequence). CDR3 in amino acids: CASASGQRRSNQPQHF. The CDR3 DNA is TGTGCCAGCGCCTCAGGGCAGAGGAGAAGCAATCAGCCCCAGCATTTT.

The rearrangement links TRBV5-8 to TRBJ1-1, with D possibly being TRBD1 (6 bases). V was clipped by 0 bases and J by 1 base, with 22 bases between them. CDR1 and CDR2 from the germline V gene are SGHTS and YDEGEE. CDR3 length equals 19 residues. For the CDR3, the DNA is TGTGCCAGCAGCTTGGAGTTCGGCCAGGGGAGTTTAAGGAACACTGAAGCTTTCTTT. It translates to CASSLEFGQGSLRNTEAFF.

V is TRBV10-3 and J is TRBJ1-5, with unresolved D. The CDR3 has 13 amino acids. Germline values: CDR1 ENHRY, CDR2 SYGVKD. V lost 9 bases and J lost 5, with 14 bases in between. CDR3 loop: CAISPDGYQPQHF. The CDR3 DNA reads TGTGCCATTTCACCCGACGGTTATCAGCCCCAGCATTTT.

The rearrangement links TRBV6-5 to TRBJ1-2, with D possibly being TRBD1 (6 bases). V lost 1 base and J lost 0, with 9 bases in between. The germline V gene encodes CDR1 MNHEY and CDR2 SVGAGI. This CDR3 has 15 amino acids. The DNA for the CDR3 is TGTGCCAGCAGTTACTACGGGGGCTCTAACTATGGCTACACCTTC. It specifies CASSYYGGSNYGYTF.

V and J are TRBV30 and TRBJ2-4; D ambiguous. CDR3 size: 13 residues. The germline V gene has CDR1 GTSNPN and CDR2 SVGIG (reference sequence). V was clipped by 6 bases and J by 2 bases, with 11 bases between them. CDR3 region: CACDGHSKNIQYF. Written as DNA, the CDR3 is TGTGCCTGCGACGGGCACTCCAAAAACATTCAGTACTTC.

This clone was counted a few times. CDR3 in DNA: TGTGCCAGTAGTAATTTGTGGGGGGCGTGGGAGACCCAGTACTTC. It encodes CASSNLWGAWETQYF. The chain combines TRBV19 with TRBJ2-5; D might be TRBD1 or TRBD2, each matching 6 bases. The CDR3 consists of 15 residues. Germline lookup yields CDR1 LNHDA and CDR2 SQIVND (reference sequence). Trimming pared 4 bases from V and 5 bases from J, leaving 17 bases between.

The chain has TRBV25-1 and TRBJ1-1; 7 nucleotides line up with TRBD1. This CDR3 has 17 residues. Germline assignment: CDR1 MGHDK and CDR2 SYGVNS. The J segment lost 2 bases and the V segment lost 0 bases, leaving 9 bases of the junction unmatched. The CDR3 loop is CASSEYTPGTANTEAFF. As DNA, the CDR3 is TGTGCCAGCAGTGAATATACACCCGGGACAGCTAACACTGAAGCTTTCTTT.

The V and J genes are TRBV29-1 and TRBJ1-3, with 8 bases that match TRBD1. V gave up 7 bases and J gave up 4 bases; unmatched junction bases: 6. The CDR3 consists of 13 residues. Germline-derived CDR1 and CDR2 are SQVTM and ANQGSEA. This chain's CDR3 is CSATGTGGNTIYF. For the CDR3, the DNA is TGCAGCGCAACGGGGACAGGAGGAAACACCATATATTTT.

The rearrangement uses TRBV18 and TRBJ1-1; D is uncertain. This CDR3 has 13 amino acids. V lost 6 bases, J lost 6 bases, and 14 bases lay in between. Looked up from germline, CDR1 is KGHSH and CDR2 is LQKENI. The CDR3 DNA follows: TGTGCCAGCTCCCAGGACTTGGAATCTGAAGCTTTCTTT. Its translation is CASSQDLESEAFF.

As DNA, the CDR3 is TGTGCCAGCAGCTCTCAACAGGGGGCTTATTCACCCCTCCACTTT. Residues: CASSSQQGAYSPLHF. V is TRBV7-2 and J is TRBJ1-6; 9 nucleotides line up with TRBD1. CDR1 and CDR2 from the germline V gene are SGHTA and FQGNSA. The CDR3 has 15 amino acids. V lost 4 bases, J lost 8 bases, and 6 bases stayed unmatched.

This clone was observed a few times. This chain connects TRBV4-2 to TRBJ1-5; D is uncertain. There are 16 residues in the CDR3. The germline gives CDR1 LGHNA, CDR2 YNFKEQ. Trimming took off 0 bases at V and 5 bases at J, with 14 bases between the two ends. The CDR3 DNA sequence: TGTGCCAGCAGCCAAGATAACGGGCAACGTGATCAGCCCCAGCATTTT. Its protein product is CASSQDNGQRDQPQHF.

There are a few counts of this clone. The CDR3 region is CASGGQDRTRFSYEQYF. As DNA, the CDR3 is TGTGCCAGCGGGGGACAGGACAGAACACGTTTCTCCTACGAGCAGTACTTC. The chain carries TRBV7-9 and TRBJ2-7; TRBD1 matches 8 bases. With V trimmed by 8 bases and J by 0 bases, 15 bases remained unmatched. The CDR3 contains 17 residues. Germline CDR1 SEHNR, CDR2 FQNEAQ (reference sequence).

The CDR3 region is CASSSSGTGSSYEQYF. The CDR3 nucleotides are TGTGCCAGCAGTTCTTCAGGGACGGGGAGCTCCTACGAGCAGTACTTC. The chain carries TRBV7-2 and TRBJ2-7; perhaps D is TRBD1 or TRBD2 (5 bases each). V lost 6 bases, J lost 0 bases, and 18 bases lay in between. Germline values: CDR1 SGHTA, CDR2 FQGNSA. This CDR3 comprises 16 residues. The full variable domain, rest sourced from reference TRBV7-2 and TRBJ2-7, is GAGVSQSPSNKVTEKGKDVELRCDPISGHTALYWYRQSLGQGLEFLIYFQGNSAPDKSGLPSDRFSAERTGGSVSTLTIQRTQQEDSAVYLCASSSSGTGSSYEQYFGPGTRLTVT.

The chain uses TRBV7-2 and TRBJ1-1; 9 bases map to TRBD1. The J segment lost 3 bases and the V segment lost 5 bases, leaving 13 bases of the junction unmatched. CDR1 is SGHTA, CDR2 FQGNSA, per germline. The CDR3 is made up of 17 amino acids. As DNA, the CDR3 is TGTGCCAGCAGCAAAAGACAGGGGGAGTGGAGATACACTGAAGCTTTCTTT. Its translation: CASSKRQGEWRYTEAFF.